Below, one TCR beta chain is given with its context. No antigen is known for it. This sample was taken from a study of beta chain features in type 1 diabetes. Study information: Healthy donors and patients showed comparable age, gender and cell yields.

Germline V gene lookup returns CDR1 MNHEY and CDR2 SMNVEV (reference sequence). J lost 5 bases, V lost 1 base, and 7 bases had no gene match. This CDR3 comprises 16 residues. Study-wide results and caveats: Shorter TCRB CDR3s, moderately but significantly so, marked every one of the four CD4+ subsets in Type 1 diabetes patients.

Sequencing targeted expressed TCRB transcripts, as all isolated RNA had been reverse transcribed. TCRdb's copy holds only in-frame clones and misses some; the assay was immunoSEQ multiplex PCR. Of around 160,000 clones in the sample, roughly 63% were seen once. One heparinised draw of blood, averaging around 120 mL, came from each donor. The receptor comes from a man between 25 and 39 years old with type 1 diabetes. The chain recombines TRBV27 with TRBJ2-7, with 11 positions matching TRBD1. The source material was naive CD4+ T cells from blood. This CDR3 is CASSLFGQGARNEQYF. CDR3 coding DNA: TGTGCCAGCAGTTTATTTGGACAGGGGGCGAGGAACGAGCAGTACTTC.